This T cell receptor (beta chain) was documented in a study of identical twins. Study conclusions and caveats: Those out-of-frame alpha sequences shared by twins showed an excess of low generation probability. Carriage of fewer insertions was seen in abundant cord blood beta clonotypes, whereas memory repertoires showed none.

This clonotype was seen ten or more times. The target antigen is unknown. Every donor was a healthy Caucasian. After removal of 3 bases from V and 4 bases from J, the junction contained 0 bases not matched to a gene. CDR3 length: 14 amino acids. One entry per CDR3 protein, called by TCRdb with MiXCR from the 5' RACE reads. Here the sample spans about 890,000 distinct CDR3 sequences, 12% being singletons. This sample also belongs to another study, concerning yellow fever vaccine responses in identical twins.

This chain joins TRBV12-3 or TRBV12-4 and TRBJ1-6; 7 bases fit TRBD1. The source material was PBMCs. The source is a woman aged 18-30 years in good health. The CDR3 DNA reads TGTGCCAGCAGTTTGGGACAGTATAATTCACCCCTCCACTTT. Its translation: CASSLGQYNSPLHF.